This T cell receptor delta chain originates from a study of γδ T cells in repeated Plasmodium falciparum infection. Study at large: The natural-infection arm compared Malian children under seasonal malaria with matched Australian children.

Overall study results and limits: Waves of new clonotype selection appeared after repeated controlled infections in Vdelta2-negative, largely Vdelta1+, gammadelta T cells. Compared with Australian children, Malian Vdelta2-negative repertoires seemed more clonal, less diverse, less shared.

In regard to this clone: Its specificity is unknown. This DNA translates differently at residue 13 from the TCRdb protein, which is that of a much larger clone; a read error is likely, and the protein shown is the DNA's own translation.

Vgamma9/Vdelta2+ and Vdelta2-negative gammadelta T cells were flow-sorted from PBMC for bulk sequencing. Each sorted gammadelta sample had TRG and TRD chains sequenced. TCRdb re-identified clones in the multiplex PCR reads via CATT. This table has tens of thousands of delta-chain clones, around 1.4% appearing once. V was pared by 2 bases and J by 5 bases, with 24 bases of the junction left unmatched. Germline lookup yields CDR1 TSWWSYY and CDR2 QGS. This CDR3 has 21 amino acids. Material: gamma-delta T cells from blood. This TCR was sampled from a pool of human donors (malaria-infected and uninfected, not separated). The V call is TRDV1, the J call TRDJ1; 9 bases are shared with TRDD3. Here the J gene came from matching the DNA to germline, since TCRdb omits it. CDR3 residues: CALGEIPGGYWGTRVGDKLIF. CDR3 coding DNA: TGTGCTCTTGGGGAAATCCCCGGGGGGTACTGGGGGACACGCGTGGGAGATAAACTCATCTTT.